The following is a TCR beta chain sequence with its context. Its antigen is as yet unknown. One junction end does not reproduce the germline sequence, and a read error may be involved. The CDR3 is 13 amino acids. Per germline, CDR1 SSHAT and CDR2 FNYEAQ (reference sequence). The record originates from a study of beta chain features in type 1 diabetes. The study, taken as a whole, reports: PCR might show a preference for shorter templates, equally across patients and controls.

Since all of the isolated RNA was reverse transcribed, expressed TCRB transcripts were what got sequenced. Assay: immunoSEQ multiplex PCR; the TCRdb copy retains only in-frame clones and omits some. The sample contains hundreds of thousands of clones, 13% to 15% of which appear only once. Input material: naive CD4+ T cells from blood. The J gene is TRBJ1-1, the V gene TRBV7-7, with a possible D match to TRBD1 (5 bases). The TCR comes from a woman between 35 and 50 years old in good health. In nucleotides, the CDR3 is TGTGCTAGCAGCCCAGGGATTAGCACTGAAGCTTTCTTT. It encodes CASSPGISTEAFF.